This TCR beta chain was sequenced during a study of cytomegalovirus exposure and HLA in healthy donors. About this clone itself: Its specificity is not known.

The protocol was immunoSEQ multiplex PCR, while the TCRdb copy is restricted to in-frame clones and leaves out a portion. The sample has 100,000 to 150,000 clones, 75% to 90% seen once; the top ten hold 0.95% to 1.5%. In germline, CDR1 is MNHEY, CDR2 SVGAGI. V lost 6 bases and J 5 bases, leaving 7 bases between the germline ends. There are 11 residues in the CDR3. The study, taken as a whole, reports: Reportedly, diagnosis of cytomegalovirus status by the classifier showed high specificity and sensitivity. Subsequent analysis showed first-cohort TCR clusters tending to co-occur in 120 validation repertoires.

This chain joins TRBV6-5 and TRBJ2-5, with a possible D match to TRBD2 (6 bases). What was sequenced was PBMCs. The source is a woman younger than 35 in good health and CMV-seronegative. The CDR3 spells CASRTRETQYF. In DNA, the CDR3 is TGTGCCAGCAGGACTAGGGAGACCCAGTACTTC.